This T cell receptor beta chain was sequenced in a study of CXCR3-negative and CXCR3-positive naive CD8 T cells. Germline CDR1 reads SGHVS; CDR2 reads FNYEAQ. The CDR3 has 16 amino acids. All TRB cDNA libraries came from 5' RACE performed with UMI labels. With the 5' RACE reads reprocessed, TCRdb shows one record per CDR3 protein and no DNA. The ten most abundant clones cover 9.5% to 12% of a sample with 43,000 or so distinct CDR3 sequences. The sample was memory CD8+ T cells from blood. This chain uses TRBV7-6 with TRBJ1-1; TCRdb's D call of TRBD1 is untestable without DNA. The TCR comes from a human donor in good health. Some clones in this sample may be carry-over from other donors' samples. The CDR3: CASSSGRGTGHTEAFF.